This entry features one TCR beta chain sequence. Germline CDR1 MDHEN, CDR2 SYDVKM. J lost 1 base, V lost 2 bases, and 7 bases had no gene match. CDR3 length: 18 residues. This entry is derived from a study of T cell responses to AZD1222 COVID-19 vaccine. Method: immunoSEQ multiplex PCR; TCRdb's copy keeps in-frame clones and lacks some. The sample consists of around 250,000 clones, 93% of them appearing once. The sequence came from an adult in good health. The sequencing here drew on peripheral blood, taken on day 0 of AZD1222 vaccination. V gene TRBV28 combines with J gene TRBJ2-6, with TRBD2 identical over 8 bases. The CDR3 is CASSLQQPGGSGANVLTF. CDR3 bases: TGTGCCAGCAGTTTACAACAACCGGGAGGGTCTGGGGCCAACGTCCTGACTTTC.